This T cell receptor beta chain was captured by sequencing in a study of early T cells in non-severe SARS-CoV-2 infection. Study background: Sequencing input comprised bulk RNA from unsorted whole blood; chain pairing was not available. General observations from the study: VDJdb matching favored anti-spike CD8 responses, missing private and CD4 specificities.

Individual cDNA molecules each received unique molecular identifiers attached to them. Using its own MiXCR run on the 5' RACE reads, TCRdb lists one record per CDR3 protein. The data show around 88,000 distinct CDR3 sequences, 13% to 15% seen once. Of note for this clonotype: Antigen: not known. Sequence at one end of the junction differs from germline and may be a read error.

The sequenced material came from whole blood. This clonotype was sampled from an adult who was a healthcare worker with PCR-confirmed SARS-CoV-2 infection or an uninfected control (not recorded which).

CDR3 DNA sequence: TGCAGTTCTAGAGATGGGACTATGGGGCCAAACTATTGCTACACCTTC. Its translation is CSSRDGTMGPNYCYTF. This sequence joins TRBV20-1 and TRBJ1-2, with TRBD1 as a possible D gene (5 bases). Germline values: CDR1 DFQATT, CDR2 SNEGSKA (reference sequence). The CDR3 is 16 amino acids.